The TCR beta chain under discussion was sequenced for a study of glioma-infiltrating T cells (dated by TCRdb to about 2016). Concerning the study at large: Glioma tissue, non-neoplastic brain tissue and matched peripheral blood mononuclear cells were used as sources from which TCR alpha- and beta-chain repertoires were sequenced. The paired cohort was made up of three low-grade glioma patients, several primary glioblastoma patients and three non-glioma patients who contributed non-neoplastic brain tissue. To gauge divergence between tissue and blood T-cell populations, every tissue-infiltrating repertoire was compared against the peripheral blood repertoire from the same patient. General findings and caveats noted by the study authors: Group comparisons were based on small numbers of patients: three non-neoplastic, three low-grade glioma and eight glioblastoma patients. Very few CDR3 sequences were shared between tissue and blood, attributed to high CDR3 diversity and limited sampling. VJ-independent divergence between tissue and blood was found to be below expectation in non-neoplastic patients but above expectation in all gliomas, particularly low-grade gliomas.

This clonotype was observed many times. Its antigen remains unidentified. No base quality information exists; no much larger clone differs at one position. The iRepertoire nested amplicon-rescue multiplex PCR (arm-PCR) platform was used to amplify TCR alpha and beta CDR3 regions from RNA. For one-step reverse transcription and amplification, roughly 85-400 ng of tissue mRNA or PBMC total RNA was used as input. After bead purification, a secondary multiplex PCR added Illumina adapters, and libraries were gel-purified between 200 and 400 bp. Libraries carried internal 6-nucleotide barcodes used for demultiplexing. Sequencing of the libraries was done on an Illumina MiSeq using 2x220 or 2x250 nucleotide paired-end reads. The paper's data handling went like this. Paired reads were merged using FLASH 1.2.11 and aligned with BWA-MEM to the GRCh37 human genome, and TRA and TRB reads were then extracted. An IMGT-derived reference of cassette sequences and CDR3 motifs, with pseudogenes included, was used for V and J assignment. Reads were translated in three frames, and productive CDR3s were defined by a C…FGXG motif without stop codons. Clonotypes were defined as unique combinations of V-J cassette pair and CDR3 amino acid sequence. Hamming distance filtering was applied to reads, with thresholds set by the sequence error rate of each sample in mapped regions. TCRdb applied fastp at Q25 and MiXCR to the public reads, then kept only in-frame beta chains. Under each unique CDR3 protein, matching rows form one entry showing the most common genes and DNA. TCRdb, not the original authors, processed these V and J calls. Recorded for this sample are over 80,000 distinct CDR3 sequences; approximately 40% of them occurred a single time. The ten top clones hold under 40% of the sample.

Reading the germline V gene (reference sequence) gives CDR1 LGHDT and CDR2 YNNKEL. The CDR3 has 13 amino acids, counting the end cysteine and phenylalanine. Solely the CDR3 DNA is kept, with 39 bases framed from the first base. A distance of 9 bases separates the germline ends of V and J, which lose 2 bases and 5 bases respectively. The chain is made from TRBV3-1 and TRBJ1-1, with an unclear D gene assignment. Sequencing input: glioma tissue, nonneoplastic brain tissue, or PBMCs (not recorded which). This receptor was taken from a human donor with low-grade glioma or glioblastoma, undergoing nonglioma brain surgery, or in good health (not recorded which). The CDR3 in this case is CASSQNRGTEAFF. The bases are TGTGCCAGCAGCCAAAACAGAGGTACTGAAGCTTTCTTT.